Listed here is a single TCR beta chain. About 0.5 to 1 ug RNA was reverse transcribed with random hexamers. Coverage of TCR beta CDR3 amplification by immunoSEQ multiplex PCR extended to 54 Vbeta and 13 Jbeta. One entry per CDR3 protein, called by TCRdb with MiXCR from the immunoSEQ multiplex PCR reads. The sample has about 300,000 distinct CDR3 sequences, roughly nine tenths seen once; the top ten hold 0.065%. The study sequenced TCR beta in blood CD8+ and CD4+ T cells. These data belong to a study of CD8 T cells in Susac syndrome. The clonotype originates from a human donor with multiple sclerosis. The sequencing sample was made of CD4+ T cells from PBMCs.

The CDR3 spells CSASRRWTSGRTIQYF. Written as DNA, the CDR3 is TGCAGTGCTAGTCGTCGTTGGACTAGCGGGAGGACCATTCAGTACTTC. V gene TRBV20-1 combines with J gene TRBJ2-4, with 14 bases aligning to TRBD2. Losses at the gene ends were 3 bases for V and 9 bases for J; bases not matched to a gene: 10. The CDR3 has 16 amino acids. Looked up from germline, CDR1 is DFQATT and CDR2 is SNEGSKA (reference sequence).